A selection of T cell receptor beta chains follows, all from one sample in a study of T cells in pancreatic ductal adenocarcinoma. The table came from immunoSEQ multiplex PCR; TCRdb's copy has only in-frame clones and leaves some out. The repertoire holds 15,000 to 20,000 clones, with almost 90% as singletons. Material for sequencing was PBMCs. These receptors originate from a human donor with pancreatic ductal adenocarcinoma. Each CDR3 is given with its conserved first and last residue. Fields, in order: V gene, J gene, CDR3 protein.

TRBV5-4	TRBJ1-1	CASSRTGTGNAFF
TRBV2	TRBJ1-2	CASSAEGAGNNYGYTF
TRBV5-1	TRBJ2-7	CASSQLVAGTVLSYEQYF
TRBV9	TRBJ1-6	CASSVQSGDNSPLHF
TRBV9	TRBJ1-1	CASSAERDYTEAFF
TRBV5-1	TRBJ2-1	CASSLGDRGPYNEQFF
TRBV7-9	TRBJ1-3	CASSLSEGTIYF
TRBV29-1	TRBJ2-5	CSVPGGGNQETQYF
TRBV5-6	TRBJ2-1	CASSGTGIGSYNEQFF
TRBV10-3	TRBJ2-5	CAVSTGGETQYF
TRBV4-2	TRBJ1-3	CASSQIPGQGYTIYF
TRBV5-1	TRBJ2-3	CASSVTSGASGDTQYF
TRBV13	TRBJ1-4	CASSPQGTNEKLFF
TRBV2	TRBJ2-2	CASIVGLAPGELFF
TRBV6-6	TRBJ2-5	CASSYWGGGARETQYF
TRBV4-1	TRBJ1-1	CASSPGQGTTEAFF
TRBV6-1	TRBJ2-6	CATRNRGSGANVLTF
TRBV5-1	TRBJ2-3	CASSIRAFGDTQYF
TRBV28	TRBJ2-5	CASSLSRQKYF
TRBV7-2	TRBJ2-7	CASSLGDLAYEQYF
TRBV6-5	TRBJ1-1	CATAGQLNTEAFF
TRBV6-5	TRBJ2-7	CASSTGAEQYF
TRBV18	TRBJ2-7	CASSPTGGSSYEQYF
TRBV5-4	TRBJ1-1	CASSRQGGNTEAFF
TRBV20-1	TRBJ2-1	CSANGLAGLFF
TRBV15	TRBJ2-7	CATSRDPGGASREQYF
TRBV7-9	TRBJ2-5	CASSWAGHQETQYF
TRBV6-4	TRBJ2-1	CASSVSGSDNEQFF
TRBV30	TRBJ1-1	CASQRDRGLWGTEAFF
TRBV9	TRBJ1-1	CASSPRQGGEAFF
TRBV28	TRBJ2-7	CASIPGLGSIYEQYF
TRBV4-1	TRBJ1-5	CASSISRDQPQHF
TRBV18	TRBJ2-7	CASSPGTPYPYEQYF
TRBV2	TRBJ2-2	CASSEILTSGELFF
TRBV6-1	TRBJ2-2	CARGGTGGSGELFF
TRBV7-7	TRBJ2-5	CASSLGGASQETQYF
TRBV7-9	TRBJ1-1	CASSTGSGTEAFF
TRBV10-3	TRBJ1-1	CAIKSGQTEAFF
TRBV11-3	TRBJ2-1	CASKTSPNEQFF
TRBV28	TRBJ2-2	CASGGRGPYTGELFF
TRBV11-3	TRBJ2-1	CASSLEGGREQFF
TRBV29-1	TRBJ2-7	CSVQTGTSSSEQYF
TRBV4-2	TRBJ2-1	CASSQPGWTSGFYNEQFF
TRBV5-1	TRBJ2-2	CASSSPSGRENTGELFF
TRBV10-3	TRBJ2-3	CATYDSGGSTDTQYF
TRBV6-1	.	CASRGGRGSSYEQYF
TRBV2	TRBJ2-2	CASSETGGELFF
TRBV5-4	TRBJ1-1	CASSLDLHTGTTEAFF